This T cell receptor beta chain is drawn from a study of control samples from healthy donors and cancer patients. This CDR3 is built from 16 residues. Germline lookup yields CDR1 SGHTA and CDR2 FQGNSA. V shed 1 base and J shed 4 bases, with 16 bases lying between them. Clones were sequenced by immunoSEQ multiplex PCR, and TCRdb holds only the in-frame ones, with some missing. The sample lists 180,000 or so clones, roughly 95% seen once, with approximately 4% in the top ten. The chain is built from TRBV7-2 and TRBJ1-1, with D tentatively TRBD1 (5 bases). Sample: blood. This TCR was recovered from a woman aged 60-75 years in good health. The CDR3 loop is CASSLGPQGAGTEAFF. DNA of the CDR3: TGTGCCAGCAGCTTAGGACCTCAGGGAGCGGGCACTGAAGCTTTCTTT. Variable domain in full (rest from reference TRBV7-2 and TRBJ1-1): GAGVSQSPSNKVTEKGKDVELRCDPISGHTALYWYRQSLGQGLEFLIYFQGNSAPDKSGLPSDRFSAERTGGSVSTLTIQRTQQEDSAVYLCASSLGPQGAGTEAFFGQGTRLTVV.